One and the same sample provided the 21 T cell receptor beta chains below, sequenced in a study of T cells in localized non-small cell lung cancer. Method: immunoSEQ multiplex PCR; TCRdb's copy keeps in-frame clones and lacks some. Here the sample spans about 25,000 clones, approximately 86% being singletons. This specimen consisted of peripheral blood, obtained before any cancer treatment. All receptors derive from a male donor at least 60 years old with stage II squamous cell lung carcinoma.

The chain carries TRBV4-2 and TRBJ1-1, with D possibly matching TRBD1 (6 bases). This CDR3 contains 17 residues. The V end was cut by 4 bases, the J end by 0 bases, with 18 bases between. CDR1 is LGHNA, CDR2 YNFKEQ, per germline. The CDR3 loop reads CASSPGASGEMNTEAFF. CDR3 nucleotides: TGTGCCAGCAGCCCCGGGGCGTCAGGGGAAATGAACACTGAAGCTTTCTTT.

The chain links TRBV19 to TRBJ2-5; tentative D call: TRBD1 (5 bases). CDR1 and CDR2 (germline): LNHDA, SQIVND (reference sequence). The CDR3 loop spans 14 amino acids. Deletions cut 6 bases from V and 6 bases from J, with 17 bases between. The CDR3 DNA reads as TGTGCCAGTAGGGACCCAACAGGCAGCCAGACCCAGTACTTC. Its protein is CASRDPTGSQTQYF.

This CDR3 is CASKYIGTDTQYF. The CDR3 coding sequence is TGTGCCAGTAAATACATCGGCACAGATACGCAGTATTTT. This rearrangement joins TRBV19 to TRBJ2-3, with D unclear. The CDR3 is 13 amino acids. Per the germline V gene, CDR1 is LNHDA and CDR2 is SQIVND (reference sequence). V shed 7 bases and J shed 1 base, with 9 bases lying between them.

CDR3 loop: CASRPTSGGTGELFF. In nucleotides, the CDR3 is TGTGCCAGCCGGCCCACTAGCGGGGGCACCGGGGAGCTGTTTTTT. This rearrangement joins TRBV2 to TRBJ2-2, with 11 positions matching TRBD2. The CDR3 loop spans 15 amino acids. Germline V lookup: CDR1 SNHLY, CDR2 FYNNEI. V was clipped by 8 bases and J by 4 bases; unmatched bases: 6.

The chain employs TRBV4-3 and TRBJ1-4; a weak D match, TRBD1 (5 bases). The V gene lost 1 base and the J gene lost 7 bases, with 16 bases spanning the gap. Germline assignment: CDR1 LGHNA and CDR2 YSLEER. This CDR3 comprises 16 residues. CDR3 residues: CASSQGWAAGSEKLFF. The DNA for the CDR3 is TGCGCCAGCAGCCAAGGGTGGGCGGCAGGGAGTGAAAAACTGTTTTTT.

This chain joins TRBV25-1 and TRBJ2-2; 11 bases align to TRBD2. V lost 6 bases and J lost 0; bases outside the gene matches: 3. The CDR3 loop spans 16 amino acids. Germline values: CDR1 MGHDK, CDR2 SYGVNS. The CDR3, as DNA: TGTGCCAGCAGGCCGACTAGCGGGACGAACACCGGGGAGCTGTTTTTT. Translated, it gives CASRPTSGTNTGELFF.

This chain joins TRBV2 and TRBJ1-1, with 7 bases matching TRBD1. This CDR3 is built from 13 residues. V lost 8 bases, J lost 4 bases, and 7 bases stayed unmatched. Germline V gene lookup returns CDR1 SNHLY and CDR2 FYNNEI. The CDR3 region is CASSRGESTEAFF. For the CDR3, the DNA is TGTGCCAGCTCCAGGGGGGAGAGCACTGAAGCTTTCTTT.

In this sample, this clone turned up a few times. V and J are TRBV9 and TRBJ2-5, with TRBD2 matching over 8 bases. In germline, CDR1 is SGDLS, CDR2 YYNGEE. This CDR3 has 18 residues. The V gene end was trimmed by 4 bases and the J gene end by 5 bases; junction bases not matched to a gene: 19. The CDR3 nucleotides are TGTGCCAGCAGCCCGTCCTTAGGTGGTAGCGGGGCAAGGGAGACCCAGTACTTC. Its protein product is CASSPSLGGSGARETQYF.

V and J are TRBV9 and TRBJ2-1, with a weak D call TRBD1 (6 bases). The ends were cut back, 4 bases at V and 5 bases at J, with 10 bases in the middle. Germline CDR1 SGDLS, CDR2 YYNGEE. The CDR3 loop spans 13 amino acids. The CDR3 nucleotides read TGTGCCAGCAGCATTGACAGGAACAATGAGCAGTTCTTC. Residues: CASSIDRNNEQFF. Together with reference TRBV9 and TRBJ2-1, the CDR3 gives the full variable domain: DSGVTQTPKHLITATGQRVTLRCSPRSGDLSVYWYQQSLDQGLQFLIQYYNGEERAKGNILERFSAQQFPDLHSELNLSSLELGDSALYFCASSIDRNNEQFFGPGTRLTVL.

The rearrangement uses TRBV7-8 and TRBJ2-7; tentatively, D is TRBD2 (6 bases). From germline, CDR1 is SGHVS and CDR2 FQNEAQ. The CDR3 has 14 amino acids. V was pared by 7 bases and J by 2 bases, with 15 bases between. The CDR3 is CASNYLGGPYEQYF. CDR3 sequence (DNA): TGTGCCAGCAATTATTTGGGGGGACCCTACGAGCAGTACTTC.

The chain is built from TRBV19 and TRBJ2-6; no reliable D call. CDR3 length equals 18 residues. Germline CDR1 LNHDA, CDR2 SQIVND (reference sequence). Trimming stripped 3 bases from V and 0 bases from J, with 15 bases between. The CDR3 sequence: CASSIFGRLSSGANVLTF. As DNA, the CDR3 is TGTGCCAGTAGTATCTTCGGCAGACTCAGCTCTGGGGCCAACGTCCTGACTTTC. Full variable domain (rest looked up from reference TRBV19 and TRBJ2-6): DGGITQSPKYLFRKEGQNVTLSCEQNLNHDAMYWYRQDPGQGLRLIYYSQIVNDFQKGDIAEGYSVSREKKESFPLTVTSAQKNPTAFYLCASSIFGRLSSGANVLTFGAGSRLTVL.

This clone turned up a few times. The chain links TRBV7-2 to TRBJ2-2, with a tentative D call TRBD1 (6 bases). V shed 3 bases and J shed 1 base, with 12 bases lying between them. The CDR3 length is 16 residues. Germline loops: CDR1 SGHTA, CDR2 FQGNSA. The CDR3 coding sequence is TGTGCCAGCAGCTTCACCACGACAGGGAACACCGGGGAGCTGTTTTTT. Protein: CASSFTTTGNTGELFF.

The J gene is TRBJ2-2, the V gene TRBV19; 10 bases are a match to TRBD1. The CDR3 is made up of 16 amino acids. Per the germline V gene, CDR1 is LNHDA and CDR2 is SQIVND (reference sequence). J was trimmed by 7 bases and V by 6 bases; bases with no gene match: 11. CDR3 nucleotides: TGTGCCAGTAGCCGCCCCGGGACAGGGGCGATCGGGGAGCTGTTTTTT. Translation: CASSRPGTGAIGELFF.

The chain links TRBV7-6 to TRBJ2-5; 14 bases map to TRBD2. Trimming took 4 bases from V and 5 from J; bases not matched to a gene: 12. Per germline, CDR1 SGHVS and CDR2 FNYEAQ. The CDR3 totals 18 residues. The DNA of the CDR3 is TGTGCCAGCAGCTCCGGGACTAGCGGGGGAATCGGATTGGAGACCCAGTACTTC. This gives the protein CASSSGTSGGIGLETQYF.

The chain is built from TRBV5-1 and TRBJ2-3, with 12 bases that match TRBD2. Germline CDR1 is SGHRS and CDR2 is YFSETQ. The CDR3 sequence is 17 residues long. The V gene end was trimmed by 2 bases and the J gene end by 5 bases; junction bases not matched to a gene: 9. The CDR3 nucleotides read TGCGCCAGCAGCTTCCGTCCTCTAGCGGGAGGGGGAGATACGCAGTATTTT. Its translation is CASSFRPLAGGGDTQYF.

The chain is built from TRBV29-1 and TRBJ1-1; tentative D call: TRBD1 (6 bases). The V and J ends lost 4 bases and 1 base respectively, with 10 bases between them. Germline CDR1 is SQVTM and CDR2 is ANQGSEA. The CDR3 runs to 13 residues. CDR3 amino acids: CSVGDTWNTEAFF. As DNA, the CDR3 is TGCAGCGTTGGGGACACCTGGAACACTGAAGCTTTCTTT.

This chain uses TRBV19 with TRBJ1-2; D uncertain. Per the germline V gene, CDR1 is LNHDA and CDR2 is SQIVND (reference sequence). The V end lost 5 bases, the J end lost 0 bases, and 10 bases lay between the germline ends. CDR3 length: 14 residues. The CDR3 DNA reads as TGTGCCAGTAGTCCAGACCCAACTAACTATGGCTACACCTTC. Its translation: CASSPDPTNYGYTF.

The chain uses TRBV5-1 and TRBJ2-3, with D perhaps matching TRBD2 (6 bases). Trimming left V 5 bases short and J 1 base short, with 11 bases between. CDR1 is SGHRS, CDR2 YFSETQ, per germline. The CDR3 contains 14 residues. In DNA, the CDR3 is TGCGCCAGCAGGATTAGCGGCGGCACAGATACGCAGTATTTT. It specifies CASRISGGTDTQYF. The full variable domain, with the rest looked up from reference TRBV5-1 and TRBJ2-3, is KAGVTQTPRYLIKTRGQQVTLSCSPISGHRSVSWYQQTPGQGLQFLFEYFSETQRNKGNFPGRFSGRQFSNSRSEMNVSTLELGDSALYLCASRISGGTDTQYFGPGTRLTVL.

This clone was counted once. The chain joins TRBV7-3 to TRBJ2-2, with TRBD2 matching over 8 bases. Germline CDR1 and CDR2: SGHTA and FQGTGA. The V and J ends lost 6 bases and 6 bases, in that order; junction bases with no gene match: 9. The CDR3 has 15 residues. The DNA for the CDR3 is TGTGCCAGCAGTCTTTTAGCGGGGACCGCCGGGGAGCTGTTTTTT. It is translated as CASSLLAGTAGELFF.

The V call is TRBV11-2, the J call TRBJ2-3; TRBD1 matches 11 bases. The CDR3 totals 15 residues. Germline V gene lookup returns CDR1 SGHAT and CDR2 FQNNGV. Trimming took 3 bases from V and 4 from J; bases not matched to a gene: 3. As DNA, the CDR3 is TGTGCCAGCAGCTTGGCGGGACAGGGGGCAGATACGCAGTATTTT. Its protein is CASSLAGQGADTQYF.

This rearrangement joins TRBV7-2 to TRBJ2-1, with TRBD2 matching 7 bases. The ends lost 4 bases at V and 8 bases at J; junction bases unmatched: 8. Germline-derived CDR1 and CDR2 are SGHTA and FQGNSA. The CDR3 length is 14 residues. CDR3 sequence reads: CASSYPGLPDEQFF. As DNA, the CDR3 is TGTGCCAGCAGCTACCCGGGACTACCAGATGAGCAGTTCTTC.